The sequence of this TCR beta chain was determined in a study of T cells in Graves' hyperthyroidism and ophthalmopathy. Notes on the study in general: Model predictions of ophthalmopathy came a median approximately 6 months before onset.

Concerning this clonotype itself: Its antigen is still unknown.

Diagnostic decisions used clinical symptoms, serum thyroxine and TRAb, thyroid ultrasound and orbital computed tomography. Amplified TCR beta CDR3 regions came from RNA transcripts. Using the HTBI primer set, a first-round RT-PCR was run on the TCR CDR3. TCRdb called the multiplex PCR reads again in MiXCR, with one record for every CDR3 protein. The sample holds over 350,000 distinct CDR3 sequences, about an eighth seen once. Per the germline V gene, CDR1 is MGHRA and CDR2 is YSYEKL. The V end lost 2 bases, the J end lost 3 bases, and 18 bases lay between the germline ends. The CDR3 length is 17 residues.

The receptor's source is a man aged 45-65 years with Graves' ophthalmopathy. The sample comprised blood. The chain is built from TRBV4-1 and TRBJ2-3; D assignment may be TRBD1 or TRBD2 (5 bases each). CDR3 protein: CASSQTSTRELTDTQYF. The CDR3 nucleotides are TGCGCCAGCAGCCAAACATCCACCAGGGAGTTGACAGATACGCAGTATTTT.